Presented here are 21 T cell receptor beta chains from one specimen sequenced in a study of blood T cell repertoires in COVID-19. Data came from immunoSEQ multiplex PCR; TCRdb stores just in-frame clones and leaves some out. The table has roughly 230,000 clones, 65% to 85% seen once. The source material was PBMCs or T cells enriched from blood (not recorded which). These receptors were obtained from a man in his forties or fifties who had recovered from COVID-19.

This chain connects TRBV3-1 (or the pseudogene TRBV3-2) to TRBJ1-2, with a tentative D call TRBD1 (5 bases). Germline loops: CDR1 LGHDT, CDR2 YNNKEL (reference sequence). The CDR3 extends over 13 amino acids. V was clipped by 4 bases and J by 12 bases, with 18 bases between them. The chain's CDR3 is CASSPRDSGTNTF. The CDR3, as DNA: TGTGCCAGCAGCCCACGGGACTCGGGAACCAACACCTTC.

This chain uses TRBV20-1 with TRBJ1-6, with D unclear. The V gene lost 3 bases and the J gene lost 5 bases, with 14 bases spanning the gap. CDR3 length equals 15 residues. Germline CDR1 DFQATT, CDR2 SNEGSKA (reference sequence). As DNA, the CDR3 is TGCAGTGCTAGTCTTACGCGGGGAAATAATTCACCCCTCCACTTT. It is translated as CSASLTRGNNSPLHF.

The chain has TRBV10-1 and TRBJ2-7, with no clear D. The V end lost 4 bases, the J end lost 3 bases, and 7 bases lay between the germline ends. The CDR3 is 12 amino acids. CDR1 and CDR2 from the germline V gene are WNHNN and SYGVQD (reference sequence). This CDR3 reads CASSGRDYEQYF. The CDR3 region has the DNA TGCGCCAGCAGTGGTAGAGACTACGAGCAGTACTTC.

V gene TRBV9 combines with J gene TRBJ2-1, with 12 bases identical to TRBD2. Germline V lookup: CDR1 SGDLS, CDR2 YYNGEE. The junction had 5 bases not matched to a gene; V was cut back by 4 bases and J by 6 bases. The CDR3 length is 15 residues. The CDR3 loop reads CASSLRTSGANEQFF. The CDR3 DNA is TGTGCCAGCAGCCTGCGGACTAGCGGGGCCAATGAGCAGTTCTTC. The full variable domain, rest sourced from reference TRBV9 and TRBJ2-1, is DSGVTQTPKHLITATGQRVTLRCSPRSGDLSVYWYQQSLDQGLQFLIQYYNGEERAKGNILERFSAQQFPDLHSELNLSSLELGDSALYFCASSLRTSGANEQFFGPGTRLTVL.

This rearrangement joins TRBV19 to TRBJ1-6; D remains ambiguous. Trimming removed 5 bases at V and 5 bases at J, with 10 bases between. The germline gives CDR1 LNHDA, CDR2 SQIVND (reference sequence). The CDR3 length is 14 residues. The CDR3 DNA sequence: TGTGCCAGTAGTGCCTACTCTAATAATTCACCCCTCCACTTT. This sequence encodes CASSAYSNNSPLHF.

This chain connects TRBV5-1 to TRBJ2-7; 9 bases fit TRBD1. Germline V gives CDR1 SGHRS, CDR2 YFSETQ. This CDR3 has 15 residues. V lost 4 bases, J lost 5 bases, and 10 bases stayed unmatched. The DNA of the CDR3 is TGCGCCAGCAGCCTGGGGACAGGGCTTATCCACGAGCAGTACTTC. This sequence encodes CASSLGTGLIHEQYF.

The chain has TRBV4-1 and TRBJ2-2; D is uncertain. The CDR3 loop spans 13 amino acids. V was pared by 1 base and J by 8 bases, with 8 bases between. The germline V gene encodes CDR1 MGHRA and CDR2 YSYEKL. CDR3 DNA: TGCGCCAGCAGCCAAGGAGAGGCGGGGGAGCTGTTTTTT. As protein: CASSQGEAGELFF.

CDR3: CASGAFKRETTQYF. The CDR3 coding sequence is TGTGCCAGCGGGGCCTTCAAGCGGGAGACTACGCAGTATTTT. The rearrangement links TRBV7-2 to TRBJ2-3, with 8 bases aligning to TRBD2. This CDR3 has 14 amino acids. CDR1 SGHTA and CDR2 FQGNSA come from the germline V gene. With V trimmed by 8 bases and J by 8 bases, 12 bases remained unmatched.

The CDR3 spells CASSSATGDRYSNYGYTF. The CDR3 bases are TGTGCCAGTAGTAGCGCTACAGGGGACCGGTATTCTAACTATGGCTACACCTTC. This chain joins TRBV19 and TRBJ1-2; 7 positions agree with TRBD1. The germline V gene encodes CDR1 LNHDA and CDR2 SQIVND (reference sequence). J lost 0 bases, V lost 4 bases, and 14 bases had no gene match. CDR3 length: 18 amino acids.

The V gene is TRBV15, the J gene TRBJ1-2; TRBD1 aligns across 7 bases. CDR1 is LNHNV, CDR2 YYDKDF, per germline (reference sequence). This CDR3 is 16 amino acids long. J lost 4 bases, V lost 0 bases, and 8 bases had no gene match. DNA for the CDR3: TGTGCCACCAGCAGAGAACAGGGGTTTGGGAGCTATGGCTACACCTTC. Translating it yields CATSREQGFGSYGYTF.

The DNA of the CDR3 is TGTGCCAGCTCACCACCTGCAGGGGATAATTCACCCCTCCACTTT. Protein product: CASSPPAGDNSPLHF. The chain has TRBV18 and TRBJ1-6; possibly TRBD1 for D (6 bases). V was cut by 0 bases and J by 5 bases, with 8 bases left in between. CDR1 is KGHSH and CDR2 is LQKENI in the germline V gene. The CDR3 consists of 15 residues.

About this clone itself: This same CDR3 is encoded by further DNA sequences in the sample. V usage is TRBV6-5 and J usage is TRBJ2-7; TRBD1 matches 8 bases. With V trimmed by 6 bases and J by 3 bases, 4 bases remained unmatched. Germline CDR1 reads MNHEY; CDR2 reads SVGAGI. This CDR3 has 13 residues. The CDR3 loop is CASSLDRGYEQYF. CDR3 sequence (DNA): TGTGCCAGCAGCCTTGACAGGGGCTACGAGCAGTACTTC.

The chain employs TRBV11-2 and TRBJ2-1, with 11 positions matching TRBD2. After removal of 5 bases from V and 4 bases from J, the junction contained 4 bases not matched to a gene. CDR1 SGHAT and CDR2 FQNNGV come from the germline V gene. CDR3 length: 15 amino acids. The CDR3 region has the DNA TGTGCCAGCAGCGGGGGACTAGCGGCATACAATGAGCAGTTCTTC. Protein: CASSGGLAAYNEQFF.

This clone was found a few times. V gene TRBV11-3 combines with J gene TRBJ2-1; 10 bases agree with TRBD1. The CDR3 has 16 residues. Looked up from germline, CDR1 is SGHNT and CDR2 is YENEEA. Germline trimming cut 1 base from V and 13 bases from J; bases unmatched to any gene: 13. As DNA, the CDR3 is TGTGCCAGCAGCTTAGGGGGGGACAGGGGCCAGGTCCCCCAGTTCTTC. Residues: CASSLGGDRGQVPQFF.

The V call is TRBV11-3, the J call TRBJ2-3; 15 nucleotides match TRBD2. The V segment lost 5 bases and the J segment 5 bases; nucleotides outside the gene matches: 5. Germline CDR1 reads SGHNT; CDR2 reads YENEEA. There are 16 residues in the CDR3. CDR3 in amino acids: CASSPGLAGGEDTQYF. CDR3 DNA sequence: TGTGCCAGCAGCCCGGGACTAGCGGGAGGCGAAGATACGCAGTATTTT.

This chain joins TRBV9 and TRBJ2-1; D not certain. Germline V gene data show CDR1 as SGDLS and CDR2 as YYNGEE. This CDR3 spans 13 amino acids. Trimming cost V 0 bases and J 4 bases, with 5 bases left between them. The CDR3 is CASSVAEYNEQFF. DNA for the CDR3: TGTGCCAGCAGCGTAGCTGAGTACAATGAGCAGTTCTTC. Looking up the rest from reference TRBV9 and TRBJ2-1 gives the full variable domain: DSGVTQTPKHLITATGQRVTLRCSPRSGDLSVYWYQQSLDQGLQFLIQYYNGEERAKGNILERFSAQQFPDLHSELNLSSLELGDSALYFCASSVAEYNEQFFGPGTRLTVL.

This sequence joins TRBV9 and TRBJ2-5, with TRBD2 matching over 9 bases. The germline gives CDR1 SGDLS, CDR2 YYNGEE. Trimming removed 0 bases from V and 1 base from J; junction bases left unmatched: 1. The CDR3 contains 15 residues. The chain's CDR3 is CASSVGGGGQETQYF. Here the CDR3 DNA reads TGTGCCAGCAGCGTAGGCGGGGGGGGCCAAGAGACCCAGTACTTC.

V gene TRBV20-1 combines with J gene TRBJ2-1; 8 bases agree with TRBD1. J lost 8 bases, V lost 3 bases, and 6 bases had no gene match. Germline assignment: CDR1 DFQATT and CDR2 SNEGSKA (reference sequence). The CDR3 length is 13 residues. CDR3 sequence reads: CSASAGGWDEQFF. CDR3 nucleotide sequence: TGCAGTGCTAGTGCAGGGGGCTGGGATGAGCAGTTCTTC.

This chain links TRBV6-5 with TRBJ2-7, with D hard to call. V lost 5 bases to trimming and J lost 2 bases, with 10 bases between them. The V gene's germline CDR1 is MNHEY and CDR2 SVGAGI. The CDR3 extends over 13 amino acids. The CDR3 nucleotides read TGTGCCAGCAGTCCGACTGAGACCTACGAGCAGTACTTC. This translates into CASSPTETYEQYF.

This chain uses TRBV19 with TRBJ2-1, with 16 bases that match TRBD2. There are 16 residues in the CDR3. V was pared by 3 bases and J by 7 bases, with 3 bases of the junction left unmatched. Looked up from germline, CDR1 is LNHDA and CDR2 is SQIVND (reference sequence). The CDR3 protein is CASSMGLAGGSNEQFF. The CDR3 DNA follows: TGTGCCAGTAGTATGGGACTAGCGGGAGGGTCGAATGAGCAGTTCTTC.

The rearrangement joins TRBV9 to TRBJ2-1; 9 nucleotides agree with TRBD2. Germline loops: CDR1 SGDLS, CDR2 YYNGEE. The CDR3 covers 17 residues. The V and J ends lost 3 bases and 4 bases, in that order; junction bases with no gene match: 11. For the CDR3, the DNA is TGTGCCAGCAGCGCTAGTTCTCGCGGGAGGGGATACAATGAGCAGTTCTTC. This translates into CASSASSRGRGYNEQFF.